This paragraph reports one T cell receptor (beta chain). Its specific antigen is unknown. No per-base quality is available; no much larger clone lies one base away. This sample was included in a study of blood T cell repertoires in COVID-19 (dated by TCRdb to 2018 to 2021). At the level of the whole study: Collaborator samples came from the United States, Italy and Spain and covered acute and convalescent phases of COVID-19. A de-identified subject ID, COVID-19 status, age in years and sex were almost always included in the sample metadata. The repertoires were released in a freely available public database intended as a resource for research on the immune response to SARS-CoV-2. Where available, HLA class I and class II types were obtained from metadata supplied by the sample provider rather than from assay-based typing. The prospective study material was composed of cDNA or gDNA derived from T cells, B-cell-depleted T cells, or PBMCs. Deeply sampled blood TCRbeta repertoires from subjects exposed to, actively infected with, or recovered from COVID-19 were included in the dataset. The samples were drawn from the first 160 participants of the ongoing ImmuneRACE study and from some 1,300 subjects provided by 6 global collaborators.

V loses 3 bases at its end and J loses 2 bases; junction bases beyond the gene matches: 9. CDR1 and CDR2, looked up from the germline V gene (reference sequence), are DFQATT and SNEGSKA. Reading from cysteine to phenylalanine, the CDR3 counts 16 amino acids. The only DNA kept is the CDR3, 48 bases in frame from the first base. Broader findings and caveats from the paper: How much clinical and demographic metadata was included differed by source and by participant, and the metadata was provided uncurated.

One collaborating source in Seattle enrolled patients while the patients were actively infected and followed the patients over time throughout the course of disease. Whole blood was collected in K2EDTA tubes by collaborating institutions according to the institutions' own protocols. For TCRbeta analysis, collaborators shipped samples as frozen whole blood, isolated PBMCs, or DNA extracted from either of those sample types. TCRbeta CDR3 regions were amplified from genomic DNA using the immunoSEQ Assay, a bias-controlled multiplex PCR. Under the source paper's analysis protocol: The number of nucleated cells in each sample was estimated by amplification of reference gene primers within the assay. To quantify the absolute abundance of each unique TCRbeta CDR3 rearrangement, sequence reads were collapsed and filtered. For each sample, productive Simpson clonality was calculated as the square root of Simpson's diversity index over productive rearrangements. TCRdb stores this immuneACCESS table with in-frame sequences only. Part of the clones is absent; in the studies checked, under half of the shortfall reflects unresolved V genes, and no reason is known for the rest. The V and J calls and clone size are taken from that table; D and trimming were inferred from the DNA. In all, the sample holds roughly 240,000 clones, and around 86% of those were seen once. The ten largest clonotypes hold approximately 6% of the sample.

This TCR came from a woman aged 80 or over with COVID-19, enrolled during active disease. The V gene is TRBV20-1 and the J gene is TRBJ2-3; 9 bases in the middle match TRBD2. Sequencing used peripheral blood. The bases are TGCAGTGCTAGTAAGCCGCTAGCGGGGATCACAGATACGCAGTATTTT. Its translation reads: CSASKPLAGITDTQYF.